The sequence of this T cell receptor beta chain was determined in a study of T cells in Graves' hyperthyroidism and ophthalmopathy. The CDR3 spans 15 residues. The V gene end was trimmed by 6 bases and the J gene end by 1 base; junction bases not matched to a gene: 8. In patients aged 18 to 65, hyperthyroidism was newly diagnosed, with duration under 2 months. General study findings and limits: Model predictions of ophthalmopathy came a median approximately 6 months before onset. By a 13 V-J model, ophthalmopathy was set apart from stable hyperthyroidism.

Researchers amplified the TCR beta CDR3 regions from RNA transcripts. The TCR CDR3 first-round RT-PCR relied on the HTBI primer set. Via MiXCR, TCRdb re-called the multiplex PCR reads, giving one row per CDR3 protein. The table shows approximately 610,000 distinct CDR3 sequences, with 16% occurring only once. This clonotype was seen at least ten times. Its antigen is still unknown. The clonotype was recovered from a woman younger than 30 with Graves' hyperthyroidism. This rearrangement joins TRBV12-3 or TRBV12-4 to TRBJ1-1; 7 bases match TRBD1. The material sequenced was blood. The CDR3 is CASRPDRLGNTEAFF. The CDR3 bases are TGTGCCAGCAGGCCGGACAGGCTCGGGAACACTGAAGCTTTCTTT.